The clone carrying this TCR beta chain was seen more than once but under ten times. Its antigen is unidentified. TCRdb reprocessed the RACE reads with MiXCR, giving one entry per CDR3 protein. The sample carries 150,000 to 200,000 distinct CDR3 sequences, about 30% recorded once. The record originates from a study of human T cells and chemical hapten exposure. Whole-study context: Small volume differences among pooled libraries mainly caused per-sample TCR yield variation.

Indicated time point: patch test 3, about 24 weeks after DPC sensitization. Treatment: therapeutic diphenylcyclopropenone sensitization with weekly scalp DPC. The template was total RNA from unfractionated whole blood. Trimming cost V 4 bases and J 4 bases, with 15 bases left between them. The CDR3 spans 14 residues. Per germline, CDR1 SGHDT and CDR2 YYEEEE. General observations from the study: While controls formed fewer of them, expanded TCRs formed significantly more large CDR3 similarity clusters. No alteration of TCRs above 1 in 1000 frequency was seen with DPC sensitization.

The rearrangement uses TRBV5-6 and TRBJ2-7, with D perhaps matching TRBD2 (5 bases). Sequences were derived from whole blood, sampled in connection with sensitization to the hapten diphenylcyclopropenone (DPC). The receptor was derived from a woman younger than 30 with alopecia areata. Some clones in this sample may be carry-over from other donors' samples. CDR3: CASSLEGSFYEQYF. In DNA, the CDR3 is TGTGCCAGCAGCCTGGAAGGGAGTTTTTACGAGCAGTACTTC. Using reference TRBV5-6 and TRBJ2-7 for the parts outside the CDR3, the full variable domain is DAGVTQSPTHLIKTRGQQVTLRCSPKSGHDTVSWYQQALGQGPQFIFQYYEEEERQRGNFPDRFSGHQFPNYSSELNVNALLLGDSALYLCASSLEGSFYEQYFGPGTRLTVT.